The 17 T cell receptor beta chains below come from one sample, sequenced in a study of T cell responses to AZD1222 COVID-19 vaccine. The table came from immunoSEQ multiplex PCR; TCRdb's copy has only in-frame clones and leaves some out. The sample lists about 190,000 clones; approximately 90% were seen once. The sample consisted of peripheral blood, taken on day 0 of AZD1222 vaccination. The origin of the receptors is an adult in good health.

V is TRBV7-2 and J is TRBJ1-2, with 9 bases aligning to TRBD1. In germline, CDR1 is SGHTA, CDR2 FQGNSA. The ends lost 2 bases at V and 4 bases at J; junction bases unmatched: 2. The CDR3 loop spans 14 amino acids. CDR3 in amino acids: CASSLTGGFYGYTF. CDR3 DNA: TGTGCCAGCAGCTTAACAGGGGGCTTCTATGGCTACACCTTC.

The sample holds one count of this clone. Other DNA sequences in the sample encode the same CDR3. CDR3 sequence (DNA): TGTGCCAGCAGCTTGGGGCTAGCGGGATCTTATGAGCAGTACTTC. This encodes CASSLGLAGSYEQYF. The chain has TRBV5-4 and TRBJ2-7; 9 bases match TRBD2. CDR1 and CDR2 (germline): SGHNT, YYREEE (reference sequence). The CDR3 totals 15 residues. V shed 0 bases, J shed 7 bases, and the junction held 8 bases outside the gene matches.

The chain combines TRBV6-2 or TRBV6-3 with TRBJ1-1; the D is unclear. This CDR3 spans 14 amino acids. V lost 4 bases to trimming and J lost 0 bases, with 9 bases between them. Looked up from germline, CDR1 is MNHEY and CDR2 is SVGEGT. CDR3 residues: CASSSYRMNTEAFF. The CDR3 DNA sequence: TGTGCCAGCAGTTCCTACCGCATGAACACTGAAGCTTTCTTT.

CDR3 bases: TGTGCCAGCTCACTAAAAACAGGTAGCAATCAGCCCCAGCATTTT. Its protein product is CASSLKTGSNQPQHF. The V call is TRBV18, the J call TRBJ1-5; TRBD1 might be the D (5 bases). CDR1 and CDR2 from the germline V gene are KGHSH and LQKENI. The V and J ends lost 4 bases and 0 bases respectively, with 10 bases between them. This CDR3 has 15 residues.

V gene TRBV7-8 combines with J gene TRBJ1-1; D might be TRBD1 (5 bases). In germline, CDR1 is SGHVS, CDR2 FQNEAQ. V was trimmed by 7 bases and J by 1 base, leaving 13 bases between them. The CDR3 consists of 14 residues. Here the CDR3 reads CASKPRGANTEAFF. The CDR3 DNA follows: TGTGCCAGCAAGCCCCGGGGCGCGAACACTGAAGCTTTCTTT.

The chain recombines TRBV7-8 with TRBJ1-1, with D unresolved. V lost 5 bases to trimming and J lost 8 bases, with 18 bases between them. Germline V CDR1 and CDR2: SGHVS, FQNEAQ. The CDR3 runs 14 residues. CDR3 DNA sequence: TGTGCCAGCAGCATACCGACCGTTGAGGGAGAAGCTTTCTTT. The encoded protein is CASSIPTVEGEAFF.

This clone was counted only a few times. V and J are TRBV7-9 and TRBJ2-7; 9 nucleotides line up with TRBD2. After removal of 0 bases from V and 5 bases from J, the junction contained 5 bases not matched to a gene. Germline assignment: CDR1 SEHNR and CDR2 FQNEAQ (reference sequence). This CDR3 is 15 amino acids long. The CDR3 nucleotides are TGTGCCAGCAGCTTAGCGCGGGGACTAGCCCACGAGCAGTACTTC. Protein sequence: CASSLARGLAHEQYF. Looking up the rest from reference TRBV7-9 and TRBJ2-7 gives the full variable domain: DTGVSQNPRHKITKRGQNVTFRCDPISEHNRLYWYRQTLGQGPEFLTYFQNEAQLEKSRLLSDRFSAERPKGSFSTLEIQRTEQGDSAMYLCASSLARGLAHEQYFGPGTRLTVT.

The J gene is TRBJ1-6, the V gene TRBV6-6; D unclear. The CDR3 covers 15 residues. Between the trimmed V and J ends, which lost 3 bases and 2 bases, there was a span of 8 bases. CDR1 and CDR2 from the germline V gene are MNHNY and SVGAGI (reference sequence). CDR3 in DNA: TGTGCCAGCAGTTATTACAGCACCTATAATTCACCCCTCCACTTT. It codes for CASSYYSTYNSPLHF.

This clone occurred a few times. The chain links TRBV7-6 to TRBJ2-7, with a weak D call TRBD1 (6 bases). The CDR3 extends over 16 amino acids. CDR1 and CDR2 (germline): SGHVS, FNYEAQ. Trimming stripped 5 bases from V and 0 bases from J, with 17 bases between. The chain's CDR3 is CASSTRPRGSSYEQYF. In DNA form, the CDR3 reads TGTGCCAGCAGCACCCGACCTAGGGGGAGCTCCTACGAGCAGTACTTC.

This sequence joins TRBV9 and TRBJ1-3, with D tentatively TRBD1 (5 bases). The germline V gene has CDR1 SGDLS and CDR2 YYNGEE. This CDR3 has 16 residues. V lost 0 bases, J lost 0 bases, and 10 bases lay in between. This CDR3 reads CASSVGQGDSGNTIYF. The CDR3 DNA sequence: TGTGCCAGCAGCGTAGGCCAGGGCGACTCTGGAAACACCATATATTTT. The complete variable domain, with remaining parts taken from reference TRBV9 and TRBJ1-3, reads DSGVTQTPKHLITATGQRVTLRCSPRSGDLSVYWYQQSLDQGLQFLIQYYNGEERAKGNILERFSAQQFPDLHSELNLSSLELGDSALYFCASSVGQGDSGNTIYFGEGSWLTVV.

The gene calls are TRBV6-5 and TRBJ2-7; possibly TRBD2 for D (6 bases). The CDR3 runs 15 residues. V lost 5 bases and J 0 bases, leaving 14 bases between the germline ends. Germline CDR1 is MNHEY and CDR2 is SVGAGI. The CDR3 region has the DNA TGTGCCAGCAGTCCCGGGACTTACCCCTCCTACGAGCAGTACTTC. It is translated as CASSPGTYPSYEQYF.

This rearrangement joins TRBV7-3 to TRBJ2-1; D gene uncertain. CDR1 is SGHTA and CDR2 is FQGTGA in the germline V gene. V lost 2 bases, J lost 5 bases, and 7 bases lay in between. The CDR3 loop spans 13 amino acids. The CDR3 reads CASSLGSDNEQFF. Written as DNA, the CDR3 is TGTGCCAGCAGCTTAGGTTCAGACAATGAGCAGTTCTTC.

This chain's CDR3 is CASSPEVRGGYTF. As DNA, the CDR3 is TGTGCCAGCAGCCCCGAAGTAAGAGGCGGCTACACCTTC. The gene calls are TRBV3-1 (or the pseudogene TRBV3-2) and TRBJ1-2, with no clear D. The CDR3 loop spans 13 amino acids. The V end was cut by 4 bases, the J end by 8 bases, with 14 bases between. Germline-derived CDR1 and CDR2 are LGHDT and YNNKEL (reference sequence).

The chain joins TRBV6-2 or TRBV6-3 to TRBJ1-5; 7 nucleotides agree with TRBD1. CDR1 and CDR2 (germline): MNHEY, SVGEGT. CDR3 length: 14 residues. V dropped 0 bases and J dropped 4; count of bases not matched to a gene: 0. The CDR3 reads CASSYSQGNQPQHF. As DNA, the CDR3 is TGTGCCAGCAGTTACTCACAGGGGAATCAGCCCCAGCATTTT.

V gene TRBV4-2 combines with J gene TRBJ2-1; TRBD1 might be the D (5 bases). V dropped 1 base and J dropped 15 bases, with 19 bases sitting between them. Germline CDR1 reads LGHNA; CDR2 reads YNFKEQ. There are 14 residues in the CDR3. Here the CDR3 DNA reads TGTGCCAGCAGCCAAGGAGACAGTAGTCTGTGGAGGTTCTTC. This encodes CASSQGDSSLWRFF.

The chain uses TRBV15 and TRBJ2-3; D call uncertain. The V end lost 1 base, the J end lost 3 bases, and 5 bases lay between the germline ends. The germline gives CDR1 LNHNV, CDR2 YYDKDF (reference sequence). There are 13 residues in the CDR3. CDR3 nucleotide sequence: TGTGCCACCAGCAGAGCTACGACAGATACGCAGTATTTT. Translation gives CATSRATTDTQYF.

The gene calls are TRBV3-1 (or the pseudogene TRBV3-2) and TRBJ1-4, with a tentative D call TRBD1 (5 bases). The CDR3 covers 13 residues. Trimming left V 0 bases short and J 14 bases short, with 13 bases between. The V gene's germline CDR1 is LGHDT and CDR2 YNNKEL (reference sequence). CDR3 coding DNA: TGTGCCAGCAGCCAAGATGATGGGGGGATCCTGTTTTTT. As protein: CASSQDDGGILFF.